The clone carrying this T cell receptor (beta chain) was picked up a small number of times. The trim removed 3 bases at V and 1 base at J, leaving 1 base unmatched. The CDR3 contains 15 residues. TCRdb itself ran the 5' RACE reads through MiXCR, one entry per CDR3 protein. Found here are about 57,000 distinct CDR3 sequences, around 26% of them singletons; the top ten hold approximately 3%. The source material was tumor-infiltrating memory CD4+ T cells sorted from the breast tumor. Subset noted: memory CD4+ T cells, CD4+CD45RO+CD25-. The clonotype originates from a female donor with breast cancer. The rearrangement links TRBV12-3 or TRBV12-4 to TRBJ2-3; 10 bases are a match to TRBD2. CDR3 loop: CASSFGTSGTDTQYF. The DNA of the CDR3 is TGTGCCAGCAGTTTTGGGACTAGCGGCACAGATACGCAGTATTTT.